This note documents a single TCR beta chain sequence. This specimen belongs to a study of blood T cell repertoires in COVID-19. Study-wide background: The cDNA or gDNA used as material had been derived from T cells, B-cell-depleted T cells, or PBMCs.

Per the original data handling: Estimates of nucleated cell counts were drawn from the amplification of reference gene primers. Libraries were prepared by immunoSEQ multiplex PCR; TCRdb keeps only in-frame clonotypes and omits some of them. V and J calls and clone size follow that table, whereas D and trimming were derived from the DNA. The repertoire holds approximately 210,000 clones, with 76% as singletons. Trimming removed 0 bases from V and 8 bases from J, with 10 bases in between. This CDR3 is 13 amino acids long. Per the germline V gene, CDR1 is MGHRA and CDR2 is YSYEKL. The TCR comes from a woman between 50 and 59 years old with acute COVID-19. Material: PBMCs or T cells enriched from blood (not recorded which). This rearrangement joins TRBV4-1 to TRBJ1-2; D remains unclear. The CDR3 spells CASSQDLQMGYTF. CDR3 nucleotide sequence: TGCGCCAGCAGCCAAGACTTACAGATGGGCTACACCTTC.